This T cell receptor (beta chain) was documented in a study of cytomegalovirus exposure and HLA in healthy donors. Study results and caveats: The classifier reportedly diagnosed cytomegalovirus status with high specificity and sensitivity. Cytomegalovirus-associated TCR beta chains were listed, numbering approximately 150. TCR sequences were mostly rare, though some public TCRs occurred in many donors.

The donors belonged to the roughly 120-subject validation cohort, separate from the approximately 700-subject first cohort. Germline assignment: CDR1 SQVTM and CDR2 ANQGSEA. The ends lost 6 bases at V and 4 bases at J; junction bases unmatched: 6. This CDR3 comprises 13 residues. Repertoires were generated with immunoSEQ multiplex PCR, while TCRdb's copy carries only in-frame clones and drops some. The repertoire holds 200,000 to 250,000 clones, with roughly 80% as singletons. To note about this clone: What it binds is not known.

Sequenced sample: PBMCs. The chain combines TRBV29-1 with TRBJ2-5; 9 positions agree with TRBD1. The sequence was obtained from a young woman in good health and CMV-seronegative. The DNA of the CDR3 is TGCAGCGTCCCAGGACAGGGGAGAGAGACCCAGTACTTC. Encoded protein: CSVPGQGRETQYF.